This T cell receptor beta chain was identified during a study of blood T cell repertoires in COVID-19. Across the study: Samples representing acute and convalescent COVID-19 were sourced from the United States, Italy and Spain.

With 9 bases removed from V and 3 bases from J, the gap between germline ends came to 20 bases. The germline CDR1 and CDR2 sequences are LNHDA and SQIVND (reference sequence). The CDR3 extends over 15 amino acids. Measured with immunoSEQ multiplex PCR; TCRdb has only the in-frame clones, and not every one. Of around 190,000 clones listed, roughly nine tenths are singletons. This clone was seen just once. This chain uses TRBV19 with TRBJ2-5, with a weak D call TRBD2 (5 bases). The source is a man aged 25 to 45 with acute or convalescent COVID-19. The source material was peripheral blood. The CDR3 DNA reads as TGTGCCAGAATCCCGGGATCCCTCAGCGAAGAGACCCAGTACTTC. This codes for CARIPGSLSEETQYF.